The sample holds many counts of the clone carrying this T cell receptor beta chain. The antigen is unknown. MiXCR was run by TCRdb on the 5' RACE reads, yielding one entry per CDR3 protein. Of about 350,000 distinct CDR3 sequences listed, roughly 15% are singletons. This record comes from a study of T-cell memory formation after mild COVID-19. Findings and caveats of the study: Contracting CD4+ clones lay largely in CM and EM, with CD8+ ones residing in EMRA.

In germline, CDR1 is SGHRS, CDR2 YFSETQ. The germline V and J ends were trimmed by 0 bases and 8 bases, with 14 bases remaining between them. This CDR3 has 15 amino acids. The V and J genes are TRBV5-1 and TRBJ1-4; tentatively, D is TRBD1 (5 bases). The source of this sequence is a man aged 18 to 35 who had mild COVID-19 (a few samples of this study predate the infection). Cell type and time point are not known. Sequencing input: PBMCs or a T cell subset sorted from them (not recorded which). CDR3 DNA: TGCGCCAGCAGCTTGGAAGGGGATCGCCGGGAAAAACTGTTTTTT. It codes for CASSLEGDRREKLFF.